This TCR beta chain is drawn from a study of cytomegalovirus exposure and HLA in healthy donors. Study-wide background: It was reported in a later analysis that the same platform had been used for the 120 or so validation repertoires as for the 550 to 700 first-cohort repertoires. Findings of the study overall: The study listed 164 cytomegalovirus-associated TCR beta chains. Reported results showed that the classifier diagnosed cytomegalovirus status with high specificity and sensitivity.

These donors were members of the approximately 110-subject validation cohort, a group separate from the roughly 670-subject first cohort. The assay was immunoSEQ multiplex PCR, and TCRdb's table has in-frame clones only and misses some. Of about 220,000 clones detected, almost 90% appear once; the ten largest clones hold over 2.5%. The V gene's germline CDR1 is SGHTA and CDR2 FQGNSA. The V end lost 2 bases, the J end lost 2 bases, and 15 bases lay between the germline ends. The CDR3 has 16 residues. As for this clone: Its target is not known.

Material: PBMCs. The gene calls are TRBV7-2 and TRBJ1-1; no clear D. The receptor was isolated from a woman between 18 and 29 years old in good health and CMV-seronegative. The CDR3 nucleotides are TGTGCCAGCAGCTTACACTCGTCGGGGTCAAACACTGAAGCTTTCTTT. Protein product: CASSLHSSGSNTEAFF.